This T cell receptor (beta chain) originates from a study of shared clonotypes between healthy human individuals. Sorted-subset replicate PCR reactions were performed with around 200 ng DNA, corresponding to about 30,000 T cell genomes. Measured with immunoSEQ multiplex PCR; TCRdb has only the in-frame clones, and not every one. The data hold under 2,000,000 clones, with about 94% observed a single time. Study-wide findings and caveats: Rarefaction exposed incomplete sorted-subset sequencing despite large depth. Generation probabilities were higher for clonotypes shared across all four sorted-subset donors than for unshared ones. Apart from blood, nothing was sampled; tissue repertoires likely differ.

CD45RO-negative, CCR7-positively selected cells formed the naive CD8 fraction, excluding terminally differentiated effector memory CD45RA+ cells. Germline-derived CDR1 and CDR2 are MNHEY and SMNVEV (reference sequence). CDR3 length: 13 amino acids. Trimming stripped 1 base from V and 5 bases from J, with 9 bases between. Comment on this clone: Its antigen is undetermined.

V and J are TRBV27 and TRBJ2-7, with D perhaps given as TRBD1 or TRBD2 (5 bases each). Material: naive CD8+ T cells sorted from blood. This TCR derives from a man aged 18 to 30 in good health. CDR3 loop: CASSLLGEDEQYF. The CDR3 DNA follows: TGTGCCAGCAGTTTATTGGGGGAAGACGAGCAGTACTTC.